This T cell receptor beta chain is from a study of blood T cell repertoires in COVID-19. Study background: Some COVID-19 samples were acute and others convalescent; all came from the United States, Italy and Spain. PBMCs, B-cell-depleted T cells, or T cells were the source of the cDNA or gDNA that made up the material.

All enrollees were roughly 18 to 95 years old and from some 24 US areas. Donors of Cohort 3 who recovered were those that had two negative PCRs, clearance, or symptom resolution. The table came from immunoSEQ multiplex PCR; TCRdb's copy has only in-frame clones and leaves some out. Of approximately 200,000 clones listed, about 85% are singletons. Germline lookup yields CDR1 LNHDA and CDR2 SQIVND (reference sequence). The CDR3 is 15 amino acids. V lost 7 bases and J 0 bases, leaving 12 bases between the germline ends. The chain has TRBV19 and TRBJ1-4, with D unresolved. The clonotype originates from a woman aged 25 to 39 who had recovered from COVID-19. The sequenced sample consisted of PBMCs or T cells enriched from blood (not recorded which). The CDR3 region is CASTPSSATNEKLFF. The DNA of the CDR3 is TGTGCCAGTACCCCCTCGTCAGCAACTAATGAAAAACTGTTTTTT. Combining the CDR3 with reference TRBV19 and TRBJ1-4 gives the whole variable domain DGGITQSPKYLFRKEGQNVTLSCEQNLNHDAMYWYRQDPGQGLRLIYYSQIVNDFQKGDIAEGYSVSREKKESFPLTVTSAQKNPTAFYLCASTPSSATNEKLFFGSGTQLSVL.